Shown below are 17 T cell receptor beta chains from a single sample sequenced in a study of cytomegalovirus exposure and HLA in healthy donors. It was with 60 Vbeta and 13 Jbeta primers that the PCR ran. The assay was immunoSEQ multiplex PCR, and TCRdb's table has in-frame clones only and misses some. The table includes under 150,000 clones, around four fifths detected once. Sequenced material: PBMCs. Receptors originate from a boy between 2 and 10 years old in good health and CMV-seronegative.

The rearrangement uses TRBV30 and TRBJ1-1; perhaps TRBD1 as D (5 bases). Germline V gives CDR1 GTSNPN, CDR2 SVGIG (reference sequence). The V end lost 4 bases, the J end lost 1 base, and 7 bases lay between the germline ends. The CDR3 length is 12 residues. CDR3 in amino acids: CAWTQGNTEAFF. The CDR3 DNA reads as TGTGCCTGGACCCAGGGGAACACTGAAGCTTTCTTT.

The chain has TRBV5-4 and TRBJ2-7, with 7 bases that match TRBD1. Germline values: CDR1 SGHNT, CDR2 YYREEE (reference sequence). This CDR3 is 14 amino acids long. V lost 4 bases, J lost 4 bases, and 8 bases stayed unmatched. CDR3 bases: TGTGCCAGCAGCCGGCAGGAGACAGGGTACGAGCAGTACGTC. Protein sequence: CASSRQETGYEQYV.

The sample holds one count of this clone. The V gene is TRBV7-8, the J gene TRBJ1-2; perhaps TRBD1 as D (6 bases). The CDR3 spans 15 residues. Germline CDR1 and CDR2: SGHVS and FQNEAQ. V was cut by 9 bases and J by 7 bases, with 24 bases left in between. The DNA for the CDR3 is TGTGCCAGTACCTTGAGCGGGGGCGTATTAGGTGGCTACACCTTC. This encodes CASTLSGGVLGGYTF.

The CDR3 bases are TGTGCCAGCAGCTTAGGGACAGGGGGTGGGAACACTGAAGCTTTCTTT. Translation gives CASSLGTGGGNTEAFF. This chain links TRBV6-6 with TRBJ1-1; 11 positions agree with TRBD1. V trimming: 6 bases; J trimming: 1 base; junction bases outside the gene matches: 7. The CDR3 is 16 residues long. Looked up from germline, CDR1 is MNHNY and CDR2 is SVGAGI (reference sequence).

The chain employs TRBV19 and TRBJ2-2, with D possibly matching TRBD2 (9 bases). Between the trimmed V and J ends, which lost 3 bases and 2 bases, there was a span of 16 bases. The CDR3 consists of 17 residues. Germline V gene lookup returns CDR1 LNHDA and CDR2 SQIVND (reference sequence). Written as DNA, the CDR3 is TGTGCCAGTAGTATCAGGGGGCTAGCGGGAAACACCGGGGAGCTGTTTTTT. Protein product: CASSIRGLAGNTGELFF.

V usage is TRBV11-2 and J usage is TRBJ1-1; 9 bases match TRBD1. The J segment lost 0 bases and the V segment lost 2 bases, leaving 4 bases of the junction unmatched. The CDR3 covers 16 residues. Looked up from germline, CDR1 is SGHAT and CDR2 is FQNNGV. CDR3 in DNA: TGTGCCAGCAGCTTAATCGGACAGGGGTTGAACACTGAAGCTTTCTTT. Encoded protein: CASSLIGQGLNTEAFF.

This sequence joins TRBV5-5 and TRBJ1-5; possibly TRBD1 for D (5 bases). The V gene's germline CDR1 is SGHKS and CDR2 YYEKEE (reference sequence). The CDR3 runs to 15 residues. Trimming took 3 bases from V and 0 from J, leaving 10 bases between them. The CDR3 protein is CASSSQGYSNQPQHF. In DNA form, the CDR3 reads TGTGCCAGCAGCTCTCAGGGTTATAGCAATCAGCCCCAGCATTTT.

The chain combines TRBV19 with TRBJ2-3; 8 nucleotides align to TRBD2. The CDR3 length is 16 residues. Germline loops: CDR1 LNHDA, CDR2 SQIVND (reference sequence). The junction had 6 bases not matched to a gene; V was cut back by 3 bases and J by 1 base. The CDR3 loop is CASSIPRGGGTDTQYF. CDR3 coding DNA: TGTGCCAGTAGTATTCCACGGGGGGGCGGCACAGATACGCAGTATTTT.

For this clone: Distinct nucleotide sequences in the sample also encode this CDR3. The V and J genes are TRBV19 and TRBJ1-1; D may be TRBD1 (6 bases). The V end lost 3 bases, the J end lost 4 bases, and 9 bases lay between the germline ends. CDR3 length: 13 residues. The germline V gene encodes CDR1 LNHDA and CDR2 SQIVND (reference sequence). In DNA, the CDR3 is TGTGCCAGTAGTATCATAGGGGGCACTGAAGCTTTCTTT. Its protein product is CASSIIGGTEAFF.

This clone was detected only a few times. The CDR3 sequence: CASRPGQAFYGYTF. The CDR3 DNA is TGTGCCAGCAGACCGGGACAGGCGTTCTATGGCTACACCTTC. The chain couples TRBV6-1 to TRBJ1-2; the match to TRBD1 covers 8 bases. The V and J ends lost 6 bases and 4 bases, in that order; junction bases with no gene match: 7. This CDR3 comprises 14 residues. Germline-derived CDR1 and CDR2 are MNHNS and SASEGT.

V usage is TRBV2 and J usage is TRBJ2-7, with D possibly TRBD1 on 5 matching bases. V was pared by 7 bases and J by 1 base, with 14 bases between. The length of the CDR3 is 14 residues. From germline, CDR1 is SNHLY and CDR2 FYNNEI. The DNA for the CDR3 is TGTGCCAGCAACAGGCTGCGGCGGTCCTACGAGCAGTACGTC. Translation: CASNRLRRSYEQYV.

Notes on this clone: One end of the junction fails to match germline, which may point to a read error. This chain connects TRBV15 to TRBJ1-3; weak D call: TRBD1 (5 bases). The germline CDR1 and CDR2 sequences are LNHNV and YYDKDF (reference sequence). The CDR3 covers 15 residues. Here the CDR3 reads CATSGEGLGGNTIYF. CDR3 coding DNA: TGTGCCACCAGCGGAGAGGGACTCGGAGGAAACACCATATATTTT. Combining the CDR3 with reference TRBV15 and TRBJ1-3 gives the whole variable domain DAMVIQNPRYQVTQFGKPVTLSCSQTLNHNVMYWYQQKSSQAPKLLFHYYDKDFNNEADTPDNFQSRRPNTSFCFLDIRSPGLGDTAMYLCATSGEGLGGNTIYFGEGSWLTVV.

The V call is TRBV5-3, the J call TRBJ1-1, with D maybe TRBD1 (5 bases). TRBV5-3 is treated as an ORF (open reading frame) with a function not yet certain. The germline V and J ends were trimmed by 0 bases and 12 bases, with 15 bases remaining between them. The CDR3 is 13 residues long. The CDR3 loop reads CARSLEGVPETFF. The CDR3 DNA follows: TGTGCCAGAAGCTTGGAAGGGGTCCCGGAGACTTTCTTT.

The chain is built from TRBV6-5 and TRBJ1-1, with D possibly TRBD1 on 6 matching bases. The CDR3 runs to 14 residues. V shed 5 bases and J shed 1 base, with 11 bases lying between them. Germline values: CDR1 MNHEY, CDR2 SVGAGI. The chain's CDR3 is CASSLQGTNTEAFF. The CDR3 region has the DNA TGTGCCAGCAGTCTACAGGGTACGAACACTGAAGCTTTCTTT.

The chain has TRBV21-1 and TRBJ2-4; TRBD2, the D gene given by the table, was not confirmed from the DNA. TRBV21-1 is noted as a pseudogene. The CDR3 has 21 residues. CDR3 loop: CASSIEDGGLAGFESKNIQYF. Written as DNA, the CDR3 is TGTGCCAGCAGCATAGAGGACGGCGGACTAGCGGGGTTTGAAAGCAAAAACATTCAGTACTTC.

The chain uses TRBV10-2 and TRBJ2-7, with a possible D match to TRBD2 (5 bases). Germline V gene sequence: CDR1 WSHSY, CDR2 SAAADI. Deletions cut 3 bases from V and 5 bases from J, with 11 bases between. The CDR3 is made up of 13 amino acids. CDR3 coding DNA: TGCGCCAGCAGTGAAGGGCGACTAAACGAGCAGTACGTC. Encoded protein: CASSEGRLNEQYV.

The gene calls are TRBV7-6 and TRBJ2-2, with 8 nucleotides matching TRBD2. In germline, CDR1 is SGHVS, CDR2 FNYEAQ. The CDR3 length is 16 residues. J was trimmed by 1 base and V by 4 bases; bases with no gene match: 5. The CDR3 region has the DNA TGTGCCAGCAGCTCGGGACTAGAGTGGAACACCGGGGAGCTGTTTTTT. Protein sequence: CASSSGLEWNTGELFF.